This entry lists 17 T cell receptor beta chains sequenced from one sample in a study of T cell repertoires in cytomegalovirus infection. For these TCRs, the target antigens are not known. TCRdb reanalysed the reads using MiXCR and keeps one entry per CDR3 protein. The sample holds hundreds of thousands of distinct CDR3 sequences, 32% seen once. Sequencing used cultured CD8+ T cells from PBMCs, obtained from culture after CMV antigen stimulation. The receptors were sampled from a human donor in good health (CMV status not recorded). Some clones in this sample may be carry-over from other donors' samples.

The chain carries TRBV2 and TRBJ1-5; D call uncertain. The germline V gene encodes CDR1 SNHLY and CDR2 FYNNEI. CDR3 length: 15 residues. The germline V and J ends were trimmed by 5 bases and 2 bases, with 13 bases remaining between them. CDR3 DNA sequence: TGTGCCAGCAGTAGAGGGAGGGAAGGCAATCAGCCCCAGCATTTT. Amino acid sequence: CASSRGREGNQPQHF.

The CDR3 sequence is CASSQPSGGYEQYF. The CDR3 region has the DNA TGCGCCAGCAGCCAACCTAGCGGGGGGTACGAGCAGTACTTC. The V call is TRBV4-1, the J call TRBJ2-7; 11 bases align to TRBD2. The CDR3 contains 14 residues. Germline trimming cut 2 bases from V and 4 bases from J; bases unmatched to any gene: 1. Germline CDR1 and CDR2: MGHRA and YSYEKL.

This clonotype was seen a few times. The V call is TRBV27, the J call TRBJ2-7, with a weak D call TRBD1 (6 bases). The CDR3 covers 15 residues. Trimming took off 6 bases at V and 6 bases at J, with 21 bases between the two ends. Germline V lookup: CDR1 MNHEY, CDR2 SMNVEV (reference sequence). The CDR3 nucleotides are TGTGCCAGCAGCAAAGAAACAGGGAAGCCCTCCGAGCAGTACTTC. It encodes CASSKETGKPSEQYF.

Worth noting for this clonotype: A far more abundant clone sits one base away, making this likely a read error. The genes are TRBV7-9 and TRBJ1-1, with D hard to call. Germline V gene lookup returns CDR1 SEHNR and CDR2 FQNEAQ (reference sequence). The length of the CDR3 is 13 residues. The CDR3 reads CANSLPGNTEAFF. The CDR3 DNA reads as TGTGCCAACAGCTTACCGGGGAACACTGAAGCTTTCTTT.

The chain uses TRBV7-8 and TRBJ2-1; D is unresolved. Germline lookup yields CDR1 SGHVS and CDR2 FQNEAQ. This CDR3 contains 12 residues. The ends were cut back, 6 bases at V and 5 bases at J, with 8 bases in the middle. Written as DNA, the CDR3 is TGTGCCAGCAGACGCGACCACAATGAGCAGTTCTTC. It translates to CASRRDHNEQFF. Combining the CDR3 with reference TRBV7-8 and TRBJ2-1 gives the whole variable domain GAGVSQSPRYKVAKRGQDVALRCDPISGHVSLFWYQQALGQGPEFLTYFQNEAQLDKSGLPSDRFFAERPEGSVSTLKIQRTQQEDSAVYLCASRRDHNEQFFGPGTRLTVL.

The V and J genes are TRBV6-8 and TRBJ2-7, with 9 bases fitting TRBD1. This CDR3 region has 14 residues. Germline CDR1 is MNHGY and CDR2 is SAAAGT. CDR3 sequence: CAGSISGTGSEQYV. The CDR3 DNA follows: TGTGCCGGCAGTATATCCGGGACAGGGAGCGAGCAGTACGTC.

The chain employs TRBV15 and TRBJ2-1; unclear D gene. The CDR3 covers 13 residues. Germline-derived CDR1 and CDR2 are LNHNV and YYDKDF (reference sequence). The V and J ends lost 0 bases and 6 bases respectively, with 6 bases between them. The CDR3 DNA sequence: TGTGCCACCAGCAGAGATCTAAGCAATGAGCAGTTCTTC. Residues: CATSRDLSNEQFF.

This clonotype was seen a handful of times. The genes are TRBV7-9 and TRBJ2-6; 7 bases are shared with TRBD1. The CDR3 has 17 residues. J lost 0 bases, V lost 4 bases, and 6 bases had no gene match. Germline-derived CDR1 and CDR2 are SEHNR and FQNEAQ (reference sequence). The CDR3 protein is CASSSPGQLSGANVLTF. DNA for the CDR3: TGTGCCAGCAGCTCCCCGGGACAGCTCTCTGGGGCCAACGTCCTGACTTTC. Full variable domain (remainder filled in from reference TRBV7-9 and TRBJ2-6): DTGVSQNPRHKITKRGQNVTFRCDPISEHNRLYWYRQTLGQGPEFLTYFQNEAQLEKSRLLSDRFSAERPKGSFSTLEIQRTEQGDSAMYLCASSSPGQLSGANVLTFGAGSRLTVL.

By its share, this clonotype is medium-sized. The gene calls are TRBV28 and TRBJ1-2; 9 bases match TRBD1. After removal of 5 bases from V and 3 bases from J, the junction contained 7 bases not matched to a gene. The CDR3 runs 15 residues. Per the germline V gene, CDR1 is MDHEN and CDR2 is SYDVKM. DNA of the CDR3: TGTGCCAGCAGTCCCCGCACAGGGGGCGACTATGGCTACACCTTC. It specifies CASSPRTGGDYGYTF.

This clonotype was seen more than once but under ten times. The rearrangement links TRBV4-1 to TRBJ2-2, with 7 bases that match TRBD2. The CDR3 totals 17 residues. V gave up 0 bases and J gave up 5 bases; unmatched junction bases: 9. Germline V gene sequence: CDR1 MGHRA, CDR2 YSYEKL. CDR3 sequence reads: CASSQEVREDETGELFF. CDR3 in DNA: TGCGCCAGCAGCCAAGAAGTCCGGGAGGACGAAACCGGGGAGCTGTTTTTT.

CDR3 region: CASSQEVSRETQYF. For the CDR3, the DNA is TGCGCCAGCAGCCAAGAGGTCAGCCGGGAGACCCAGTACTTC. V gene TRBV4-1 combines with J gene TRBJ2-5; D ambiguous. V lost 0 bases to trimming and J lost 5 bases, with 10 bases between them. The CDR3 length is 14 residues. Germline CDR1 and CDR2: MGHRA and YSYEKL.

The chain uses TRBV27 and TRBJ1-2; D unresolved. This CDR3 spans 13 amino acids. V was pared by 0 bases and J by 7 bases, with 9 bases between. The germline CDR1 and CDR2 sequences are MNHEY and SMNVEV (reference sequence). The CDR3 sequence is CASSLSRRGGYTF. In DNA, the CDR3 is TGTGCCAGCAGTTTATCGCGCCGAGGTGGCTACACCTTC.

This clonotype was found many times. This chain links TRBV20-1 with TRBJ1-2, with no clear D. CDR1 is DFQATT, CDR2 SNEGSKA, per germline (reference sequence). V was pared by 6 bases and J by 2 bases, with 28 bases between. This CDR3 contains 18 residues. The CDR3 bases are TGCAGTGCCCCAGAGGAGGAAACACGTCTGAATGGAAACTATGGCTACACCTTC. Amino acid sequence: CSAPEEETRLNGNYGYTF.

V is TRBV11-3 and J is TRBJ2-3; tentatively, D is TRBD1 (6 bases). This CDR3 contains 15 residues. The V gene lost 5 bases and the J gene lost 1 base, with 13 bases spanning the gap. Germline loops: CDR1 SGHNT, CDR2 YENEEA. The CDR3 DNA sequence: TGTGCCAGCAGCCCTGGGAAGGGGGGCACAGATACGCAGTATTTT. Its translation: CASSPGKGGTDTQYF.

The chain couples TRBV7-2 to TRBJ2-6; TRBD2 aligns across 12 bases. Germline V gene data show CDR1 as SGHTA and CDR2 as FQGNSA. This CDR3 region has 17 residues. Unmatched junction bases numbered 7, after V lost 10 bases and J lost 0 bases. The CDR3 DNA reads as TGTGCCAACATCGGACTAGCGGGAAACTCTGGGGCCAACGTCCTGACTTTC. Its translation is CANIGLAGNSGANVLTF.

The CDR3 loop reads CASSSGWDSVHKNIQYF. Written as DNA, the CDR3 is TGTGCCAGCAGTTCTGGGTGGGACAGCGTCCACAAAAACATTCAGTACTTC. The gene calls are TRBV6-2 or TRBV6-3 and TRBJ2-4, with 7 positions matching TRBD1. V lost 4 bases to trimming and J lost 3 bases; unmatched junction nucleotides: 12. There are 17 residues in the CDR3. The V gene's germline CDR1 is MNHEY and CDR2 SVGEGT.

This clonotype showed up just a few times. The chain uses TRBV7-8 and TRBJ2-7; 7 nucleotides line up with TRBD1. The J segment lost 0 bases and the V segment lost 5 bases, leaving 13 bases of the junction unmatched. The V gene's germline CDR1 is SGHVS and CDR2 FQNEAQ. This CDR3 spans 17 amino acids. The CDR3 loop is CASSGRDRDSSSYEQYV. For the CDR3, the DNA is TGTGCCAGCAGCGGCCGGGACAGAGATTCAAGCTCCTACGAGCAGTACGTC.